The present TCR beta chain was sequenced within a study of blood T cell repertoires in COVID-19. Study background: Acute and convalescent COVID-19 specimens originated in the United States, Italy and Spain. T cells, B-cell-depleted T cells, or PBMCs supplied cDNA or gDNA.

The CDR3 sequence is 16 residues long. V was clipped by 5 bases and J by 8 bases; unmatched bases: 11. CDR1 is KGHDR, CDR2 SFDVKD, per germline. Generated by immunoSEQ multiplex PCR, the TCRdb table keeps only in-frame clones and is missing some. This table holds around 300,000 clones, 80% to 90% found once. This TCR was sampled from a woman in her forties or fifties who had recovered from COVID-19. The chain has TRBV24-1 and TRBJ2-1; TRBD2 matches 10 bases. The sample was peripheral blood. The CDR3 is CATSALQRGGVDEQFF. In DNA, the CDR3 is TGTGCCACCAGTGCCCTACAGCGGGGGGGCGTCGATGAGCAGTTCTTC.